A single sample gave rise to the 10 T cell receptor beta chains below, sequenced in a study of shared clonotypes between healthy human individuals. Generated by immunoSEQ multiplex PCR, the TCRdb table keeps only in-frame clones and is missing some. The data show about 800,000 clones, about 97% seen once. CD45RO-negative, CCR7-selected cells formed the naive CD8 fraction, which excluded terminally differentiated effector memory CD45RA+ cells. The sample taken for sequencing was naive CD8+ T cells sorted from blood. Receptor source: a man aged 25 to 40 in good health.

The chain recombines TRBV19 with TRBJ1-2, with D perhaps TRBD1 (5 bases). In germline, CDR1 is LNHDA, CDR2 SQIVND (reference sequence). This CDR3 is built from 13 residues. V lost 7 bases and J 2 bases, leaving 11 bases between the germline ends. The DNA of the CDR3 is TGTGCCAGTAACCGGGAGGGGAACTATGGCTACACCTTC. Translating gives CASNREGNYGYTF.

The rearrangement joins TRBV28 to TRBJ1-1; D gene ambiguous. The V gene lost 4 bases and the J gene lost 0 bases, with 9 bases spanning the gap. CDR1 and CDR2 (germline): MDHEN, SYDVKM. This CDR3 spans 14 amino acids. The CDR3 region has the DNA TGTGCCAGCAGTTCTATAGCCTTGAACACTGAAGCTTTCTTT. Its protein product is CASSSIALNTEAFF. Combining the CDR3 with reference TRBV28 and TRBJ1-1 gives the whole variable domain DVKVTQSSRYLVKRTGEKVFLECVQDMDHENMFWYRQDPGLGLRLIYFSYDVKMKEKGDIPEGYSVSREKKERFSLILESASTNQTSMYLCASSSIALNTEAFFGQGTRLTVV.

The chain carries TRBV4-1 and TRBJ2-7; D is unclear. This CDR3 spans 15 amino acids. Germline CDR1 MGHRA, CDR2 YSYEKL. The V end lost 0 bases, the J end lost 3 bases, and 12 bases lay between the germline ends. Written as DNA, the CDR3 is TGCGCCAGCAGCCAAGAGTTACCGGAATACTACGAGCAGTACTTC. Encoded protein: CASSQELPEYYEQYF.

The gene calls are TRBV30 and TRBJ2-7; D is unclear. CDR1 GTSNPN and CDR2 SVGIG come from the germline V gene (reference sequence). CDR3 length: 13 amino acids. Trimming stripped 0 bases from V and 6 bases from J, with 12 bases between. CDR3 nucleotides: TGTGCCTGGAGTGTACGTGTCGGATTCGAGCAGTACTTC. Its translation: CAWSVRVGFEQYF.

The V call is TRBV2, the J call TRBJ2-4; 9 bases fit TRBD1. V gave up 5 bases and J gave up 0 bases; unmatched junction bases: 8. Germline CDR1 is SNHLY and CDR2 is FYNNEI. The CDR3 runs to 17 residues. The CDR3: CASSPGQGPIAKNIQYF. CDR3 bases: TGTGCCAGCAGTCCGGGACAGGGCCCAATAGCCAAAAACATTCAGTACTTC.

The rearrangement links TRBV15 to TRBJ2-3, with D perhaps matching TRBD1 (6 bases). Trimming left V 8 bases short and J 2 bases short, with 17 bases between. The CDR3 is 15 residues long. CDR1 and CDR2 from the germline V gene are LNHNV and YYDKDF (reference sequence). The CDR3 DNA reads TGTGCCACCGCAGGCAACAGGGTTATCACAGATACGCAGTATTTT. The encoded protein is CATAGNRVITDTQYF.

This clone was seen a single time. The rearrangement joins TRBV27 to TRBJ1-4; D is uncertain. The V gene lost 6 bases and the J gene lost 6 bases, with 8 bases spanning the gap. The CDR3 runs 12 residues. CDR1 and CDR2 (germline): MNHEY, SMNVEV (reference sequence). The CDR3 region is CASSRGDEKLFF. The CDR3 bases are TGTGCCAGCAGCCGCGGTGATGAAAAACTGTTTTTT.

This chain links TRBV5-4 with TRBJ2-7; D is unresolved. This CDR3 contains 13 residues. Germline V CDR1 and CDR2: SGHNT, YYREEE (reference sequence). The ends were cut back, 4 bases at V and 0 bases at J, with 8 bases in the middle. The CDR3 reads CASSGGTSYEQYF. Here the CDR3 DNA reads TGTGCCAGCAGCGGCGGAACCTCCTACGAGCAGTACTTC.

The rearrangement uses TRBV19 and TRBJ2-1; 10 nucleotides agree with TRBD2. Germline-derived CDR1 and CDR2 are LNHDA and SQIVND (reference sequence). This CDR3 spans 14 amino acids. Trimming cost V 6 bases and J 7 bases; bases outside gene matches: 6. CDR3 region: CASSLAGASNEQFF. The CDR3 nucleotides read TGTGCCAGTAGCCTAGCGGGAGCCAGTAATGAGCAGTTCTTC.

This clone has only one observation. The CDR3, as DNA: TGTGCCAGCAAAAGGACAGCTACGTACCAAGAGACCCAGTACTTC. Amino acid sequence: CASKRTATYQETQYF. The chain uses TRBV27 and TRBJ2-5; D possibly corresponds to TRBD1 (6 bases). The CDR3 sequence is 15 residues long. CDR1 MNHEY and CDR2 SMNVEV come from the germline V gene (reference sequence). Trimming left V 7 bases short and J 0 bases short, with 15 bases between.